A selection of T cell receptor beta chains follows, all from one sample in a study of blood T cell repertoires in COVID-19. Profiled with immunoSEQ multiplex PCR; TCRdb holds only in-frame clones, not every one. The sample lists tens of thousands of clones, 80% to 90% occurring once. Specimen: peripheral blood. These receptors all come from a man aged 35 to 55 with acute or convalescent COVID-19. Each CDR3 is given with its conserved first and last residue. D genes are given only for firm matches. The listing skips clone size in some rows; elsewhere it reads once, few, many or a size class.

DNA	CDR3	V	size	D	J
TGTGCCACCAGTGAAGGGGGTCGTGGAAACTATGGCTACACCTTC	CATSEGGRGNYGYTF	TRBV24-1	NA	NA	TRBJ1-2
TGCGCCAGCAGCTTGACAGCCGATCAGCCCCAGCATTTT	CASSLTADQPQHF	TRBV5-1	few	NA	TRBJ1-5
TGTGCCAGCAGCACCACAGGGGGCTCCTACAATGAGCAGTTCTTC	CASSTTGGSYNEQFF	TRBV7-3	NA	TRBD1	TRBJ2-1
TGTGCCAGTAGTATCTTCGATAATGCGGATGAAAAACTGTTTTTT	CASSIFDNADEKLFF	TRBV19	NA	NA	TRBJ1-4
TGTGCCAGAAGCAGAGCGGGGGGGCCTTTGTACGAGCAGTACTTC	CARSRAGGPLYEQYF	TRBV5-3	NA	TRBD2	TRBJ2-7
TGTGCCAGCAGTCCGGACAGGCCAAGGACGCAGTATTTT	CASSPDRPRTQYF	TRBV28	NA	TRBD1	TRBJ2-3
TGTGCCAGCAGCATGAGGGTGAAAACTCCTAGCACAGATACGCAGTATTTT	CASSMRVKTPSTDTQYF	TRBV21-1	NA	NA	TRBJ2-3
TGTGCCAGCAGCCCACTACCGGATAATACGCAGTATTTT	CASSPLPDNTQYF	TRBV9	once	NA	TRBJ2-3
TGTGCCACCAGTGATTCAGGGCATGGCTACACCTTC	CATSDSGHGYTF	TRBV24-1	NA	NA	TRBJ1-2
TGTGCCAGCAGCCTCGCTTCCGGGACAGGGGGATATGGCTACACCTTC	CASSLASGTGGYGYTF	TRBV7-9	NA	TRBD1	TRBJ1-2
TGTGCCAGCAGCCCCTCTCGCGGGGGGTTCCAAGAGACCCAGTACTTC	CASSPSRGGFQETQYF	TRBV11-3	few	TRBD2	TRBJ2-5
TGTGCCAGCACCACGGGGACTAGCGGGGGGGCGGACACCGGGGAGCTGTTTTTT	CASTTGTSGGADTGELFF	TRBV21-1	NA	NA	TRBJ2-2
TGTGCCAGCAGCCGGGACAGGGGCGGCTATGGCTACACCTTC	CASSRDRGGYGYTF	TRBV3-1/TRBV3-2	NA	TRBD1	TRBJ1-2
TGTGCCAGTGGCCGGGGAGTCTCCTACGAGCAGTACTTC	CASGRGVSYEQYF	TRBV27	NA	NA	TRBJ2-7
TGTGCCAGCAGCGAGAGGGGGGGCTCGGGCACTGAAGCTTTCTTT	CASSERGGSGTEAFF	TRBV7-2	NA	NA	TRBJ1-1
TGTGCCAGCAGCCCAGGGCGAGCCTACGGCTACACCTTC	CASSPGRAYGYTF	TRBV11-3	NA	NA	TRBJ1-2
TGTGCCAGCTCACCTCCGGCGGTTAGCACAGATACGCAGTATTTT	CASSPPAVSTDTQYF	TRBV18	once	NA	TRBJ2-3
TGTGCCAGCAGTGAGGGCCAAGCCTATGGCTACACCTTC	CASSEGQAYGYTF	TRBV25-1	NA	NA	TRBJ1-2
TGTGCCTGGAGTGGGTCCGGCAGGCCGTCCCTCCACTTT	CAWSGSGRPSLHF	TRBV30	once	NA	TRBJ1-6
TGTGCCAGTAGTATAGGGAGCAGCTCCTACGAGCAGTACTTC	CASSIGSSSYEQYF	TRBV19	NA	NA	TRBJ2-7
TGTGCCAGCAGTAGAACGGTGGGAGAATACGAGCAGTACTTC	CASSRTVGEYEQYF	TRBV6-5	NA	NA	TRBJ2-7
TGTGCCAGTCGAGTGACAGGGCCGAGCTATGGCTACACCTTC	CASRVTGPSYGYTF	TRBV19	NA	TRBD1	TRBJ1-2
TGTGCCAGCAGCTTAGGCCGCCAGGCGGGGACCGGGGAGCTGTTTTTT	CASSLGRQAGTGELFF	TRBV13	NA	NA	TRBJ2-2
TGTGCCAGCAGCCAAGCATCGGGGGGAACCCGACAGTTT	CASSQASGGTRQF	TRBV3-1/TRBV3-2	NA	NA	TRBJ1-1
TGTGCCAGTAGTGCCGACAGGTCTGGTGAGCAGTACTTC	CASSADRSGEQYF	TRBV19	NA	NA	TRBJ2-7
TGTGCCAGCAGCGACGAGGGCGGTGAAGCTTTCTTT	CASSDEGGEAFF	TRBV9	NA	NA	TRBJ1-1